This TCR beta chain comes out of a study of cytomegalovirus exposure and HLA in healthy donors. The PCR used 60 Vbeta and 13 Jbeta primers. Libraries were prepared by immunoSEQ multiplex PCR; TCRdb keeps only in-frame clonotypes and omits some of them. The table shows around 160,000 clones, with roughly 80% occurring only once. The germline CDR1 and CDR2 sequences are SGHNT and YENEEA. Losses at the gene ends were 5 bases for V and 1 base for J; bases not matched to a gene: 6. The CDR3 extends over 15 amino acids. This chain links TRBV11-3 with TRBJ2-5, with 8 bases lining up with TRBD1. Sequencing input: PBMCs. The sequence derives from a male donor in good health and CMV-seronegative. The DNA for the CDR3 is TGTGCCAGCAGCCTCCAGGGGGCAGGCCAAGAGACCCAGTACTTC. Amino acid sequence: CASSLQGAGQETQYF.